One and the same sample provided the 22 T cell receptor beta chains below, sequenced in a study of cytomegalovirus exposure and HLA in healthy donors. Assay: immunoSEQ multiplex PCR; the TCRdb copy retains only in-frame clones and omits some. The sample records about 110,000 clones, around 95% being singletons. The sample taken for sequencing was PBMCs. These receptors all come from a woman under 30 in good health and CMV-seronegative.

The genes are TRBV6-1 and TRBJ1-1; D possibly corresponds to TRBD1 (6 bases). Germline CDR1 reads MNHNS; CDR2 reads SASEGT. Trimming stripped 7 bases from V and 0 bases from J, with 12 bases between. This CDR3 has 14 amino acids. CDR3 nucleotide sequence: TGTGCCAGCATTCAGGGACATATGAACACTGAAGCTTTCTTT. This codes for CASIQGHMNTEAFF.

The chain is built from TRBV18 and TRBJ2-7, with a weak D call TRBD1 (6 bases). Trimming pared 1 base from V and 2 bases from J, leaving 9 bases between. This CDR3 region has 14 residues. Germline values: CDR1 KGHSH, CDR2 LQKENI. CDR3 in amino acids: CASSPRTAPYEQYF. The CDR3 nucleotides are TGTGCCAGCTCACCACGGACAGCCCCCTACGAGCAGTACTTC. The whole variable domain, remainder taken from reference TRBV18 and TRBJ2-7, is NAGVMQNPRHLVRRRGQEARLRCSPMKGHSHVYWYRQLPEEGLKFMVYLQKENIIDESGMPKERFSAEFPKEGPSILRIQQVVRGDSAAYFCASSPRTAPYEQYFGPGTRLTVT.

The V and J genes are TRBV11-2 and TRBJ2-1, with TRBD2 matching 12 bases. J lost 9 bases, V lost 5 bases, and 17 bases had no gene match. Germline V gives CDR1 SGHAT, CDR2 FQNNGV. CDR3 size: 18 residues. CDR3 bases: TGTGCCAGCAGCCCGCCCCCCAAGGGGCTAGCGGGGGGGTTTGAGCAGTTCTTC. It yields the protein CASSPPPKGLAGGFEQFF. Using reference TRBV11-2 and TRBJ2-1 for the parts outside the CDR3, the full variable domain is EAGVAQSPRYKIIEKRQSVAFWCNPISGHATLYWYQQILGQGPKLLIQFQNNGVVDDSQLPKDRFSAERLKGVDSTLKIQPAKLEDSAVYLCASSPPPKGLAGGFEQFFGPGTRLTVL.

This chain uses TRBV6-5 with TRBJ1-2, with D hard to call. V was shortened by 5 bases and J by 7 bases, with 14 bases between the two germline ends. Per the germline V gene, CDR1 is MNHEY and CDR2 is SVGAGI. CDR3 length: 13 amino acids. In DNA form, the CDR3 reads TGTGCCAGCAGTGTAAGACTGAGAGGTGGCTACACCTTC. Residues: CASSVRLRGGYTF.

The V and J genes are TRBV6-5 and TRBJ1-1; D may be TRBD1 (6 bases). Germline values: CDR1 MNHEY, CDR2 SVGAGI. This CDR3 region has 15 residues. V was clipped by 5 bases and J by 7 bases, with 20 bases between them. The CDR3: CASSRVRGASVEAFF. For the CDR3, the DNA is TGTGCCAGCAGTCGAGTTCGGGGGGCGTCCGTTGAAGCTTTCTTT.

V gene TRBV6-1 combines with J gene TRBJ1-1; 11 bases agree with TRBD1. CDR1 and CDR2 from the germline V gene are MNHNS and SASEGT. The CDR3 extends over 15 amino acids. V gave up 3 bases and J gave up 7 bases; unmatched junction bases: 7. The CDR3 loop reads CASSDGTGGIGEAFF. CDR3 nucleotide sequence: TGTGCCAGCAGTGACGGGACAGGGGGGATAGGTGAAGCTTTCTTT.

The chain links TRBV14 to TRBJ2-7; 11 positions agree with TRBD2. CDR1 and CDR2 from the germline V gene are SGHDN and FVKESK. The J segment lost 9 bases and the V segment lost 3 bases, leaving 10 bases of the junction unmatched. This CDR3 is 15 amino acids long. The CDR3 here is CASSHSGGVSPVQYF. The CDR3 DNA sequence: TGTGCCAGCAGCCATAGCGGGGGGGTGTCCCCCGTGCAGTACTTC.

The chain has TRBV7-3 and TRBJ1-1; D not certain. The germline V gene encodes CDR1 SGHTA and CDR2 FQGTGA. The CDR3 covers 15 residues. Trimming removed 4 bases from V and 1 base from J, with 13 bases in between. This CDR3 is CASSSVAAENTEAFF. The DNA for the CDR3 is TGTGCCAGCAGCTCAGTTGCCGCAGAGAACACTGAAGCTTTCTTT.

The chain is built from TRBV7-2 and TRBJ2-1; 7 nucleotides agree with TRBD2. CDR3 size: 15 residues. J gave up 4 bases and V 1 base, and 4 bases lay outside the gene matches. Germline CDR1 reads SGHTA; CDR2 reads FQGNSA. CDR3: CASSLGLAQYNEQFF. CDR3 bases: TGTGCCAGCAGCTTAGGACTAGCCCAGTACAATGAGCAGTTCTTC.

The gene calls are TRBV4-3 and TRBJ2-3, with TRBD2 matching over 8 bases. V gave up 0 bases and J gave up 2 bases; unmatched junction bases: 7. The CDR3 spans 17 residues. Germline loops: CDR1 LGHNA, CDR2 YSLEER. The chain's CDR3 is CASSQDSGGGVTDTQYF. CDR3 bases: TGCGCCAGCAGCCAAGATTCGGGGGGGGGAGTCACAGATACGCAGTATTTT.

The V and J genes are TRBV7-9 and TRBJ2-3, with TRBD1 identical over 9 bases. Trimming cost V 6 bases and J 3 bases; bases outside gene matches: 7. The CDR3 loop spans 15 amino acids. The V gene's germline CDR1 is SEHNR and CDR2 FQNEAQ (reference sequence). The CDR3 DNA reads TGTGCCAGCAGTCCTAACAGGGGGCGAACAGATACGCAGTATTTT. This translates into CASSPNRGRTDTQYF.

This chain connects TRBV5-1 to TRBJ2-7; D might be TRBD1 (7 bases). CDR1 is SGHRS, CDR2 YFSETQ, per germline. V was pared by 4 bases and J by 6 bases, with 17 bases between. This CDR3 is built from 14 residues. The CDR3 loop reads CASSPMTGRLEQYF. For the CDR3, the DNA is TGCGCCAGCAGCCCAATGACAGGGAGGCTCGAGCAGTACTTC.

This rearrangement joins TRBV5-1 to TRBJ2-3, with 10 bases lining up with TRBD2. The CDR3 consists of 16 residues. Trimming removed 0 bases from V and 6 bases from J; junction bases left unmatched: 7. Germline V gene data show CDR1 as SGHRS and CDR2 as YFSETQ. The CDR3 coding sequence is TGCGCCAGCAGCTTGGTTCTAGCGGGGGCGGGGGATACGCAGTATTTT. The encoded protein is CASSLVLAGAGDTQYF.

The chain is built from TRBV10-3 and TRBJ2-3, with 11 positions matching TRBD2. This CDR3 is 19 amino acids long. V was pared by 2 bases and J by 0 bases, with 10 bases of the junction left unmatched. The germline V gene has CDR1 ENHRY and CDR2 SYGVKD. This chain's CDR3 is CAISEPEGASGGSTDTQYF. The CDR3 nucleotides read TGTGCCATCAGTGAGCCAGAGGGGGCTAGCGGGGGGAGCACAGATACGCAGTATTTT.

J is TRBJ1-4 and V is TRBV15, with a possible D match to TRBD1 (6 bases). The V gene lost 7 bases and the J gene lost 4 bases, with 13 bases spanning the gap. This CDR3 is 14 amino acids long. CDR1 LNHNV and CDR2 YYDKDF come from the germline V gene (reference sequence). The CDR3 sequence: CATNQGRDNEKLFF. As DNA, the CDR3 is TGTGCCACCAATCAGGGGAGGGATAATGAAAAACTGTTTTTT. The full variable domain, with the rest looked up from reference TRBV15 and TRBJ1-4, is DAMVIQNPRYQVTQFGKPVTLSCSQTLNHNVMYWYQQKSSQAPKLLFHYYDKDFNNEADTPDNFQSRRPNTSFCFLDIRSPGLGDTAMYLCATNQGRDNEKLFFGSGTQLSVL.

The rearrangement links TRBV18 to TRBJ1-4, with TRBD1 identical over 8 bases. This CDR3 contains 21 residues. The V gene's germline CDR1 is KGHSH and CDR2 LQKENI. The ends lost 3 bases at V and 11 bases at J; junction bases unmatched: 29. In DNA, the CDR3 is TGTGCCAGCTCACCGACTAATCCGGGACAGGCTACCCGGGGTCCTATCGAGAAACTGTTTTTT. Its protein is CASSPTNPGQATRGPIEKLFF. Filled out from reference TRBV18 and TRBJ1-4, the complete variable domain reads NAGVMQNPRHLVRRRGQEARLRCSPMKGHSHVYWYRQLPEEGLKFMVYLQKENIIDESGMPKERFSAEFPKEGPSILRIQQVVRGDSAAYFCASSPTNPGQATRGPIEKLFFGSGTQLSVL.

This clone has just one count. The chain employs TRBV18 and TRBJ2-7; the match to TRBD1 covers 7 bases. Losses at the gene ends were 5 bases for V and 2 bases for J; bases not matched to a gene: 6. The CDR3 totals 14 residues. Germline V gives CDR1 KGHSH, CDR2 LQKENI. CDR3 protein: CASSTRQGAYEQYF. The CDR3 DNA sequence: TGTGCCAGCTCAACCCGACAGGGTGCCTACGAGCAGTACTTC.

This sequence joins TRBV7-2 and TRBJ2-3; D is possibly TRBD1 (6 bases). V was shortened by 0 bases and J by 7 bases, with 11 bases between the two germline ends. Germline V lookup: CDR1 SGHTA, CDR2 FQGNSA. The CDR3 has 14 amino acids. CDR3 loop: CASSLAQGGYTQYF. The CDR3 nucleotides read TGTGCCAGCAGCTTAGCACAGGGCGGGTATACGCAGTATTTT.

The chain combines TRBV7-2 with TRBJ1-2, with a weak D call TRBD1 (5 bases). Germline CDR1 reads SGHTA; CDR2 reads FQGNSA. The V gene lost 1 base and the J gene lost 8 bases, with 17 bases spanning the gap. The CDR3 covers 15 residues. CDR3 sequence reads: CASSLGIWQGGGYTF. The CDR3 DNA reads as TGTGCCAGCAGCTTAGGGATATGGCAGGGTGGGGGCTACACCTTC.

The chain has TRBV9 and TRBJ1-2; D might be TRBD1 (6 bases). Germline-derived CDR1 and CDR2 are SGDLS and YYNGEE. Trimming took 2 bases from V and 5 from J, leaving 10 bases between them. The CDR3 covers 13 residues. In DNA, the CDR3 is TGTGCCAGCAGCGTGGGGACACATTATGGCTACACCTTC. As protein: CASSVGTHYGYTF. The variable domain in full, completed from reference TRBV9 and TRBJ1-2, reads DSGVTQTPKHLITATGQRVTLRCSPRSGDLSVYWYQQSLDQGLQFLIQYYNGEERAKGNILERFSAQQFPDLHSELNLSSLELGDSALYFCASSVGTHYGYTFGSGTRLTVV.

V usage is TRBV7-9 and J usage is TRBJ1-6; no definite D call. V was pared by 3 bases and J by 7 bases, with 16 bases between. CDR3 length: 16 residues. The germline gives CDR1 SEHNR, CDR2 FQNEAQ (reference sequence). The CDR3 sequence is CASSLGTTEENSPLHF. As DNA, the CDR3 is TGTGCCAGCAGCTTGGGAACAACGGAGGAAAATTCACCCCTCCACTTT.

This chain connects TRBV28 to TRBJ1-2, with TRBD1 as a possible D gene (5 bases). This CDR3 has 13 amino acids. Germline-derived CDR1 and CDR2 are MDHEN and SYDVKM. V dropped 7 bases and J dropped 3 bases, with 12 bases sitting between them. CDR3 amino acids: CASKTTDYYGYTF. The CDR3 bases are TGTGCCAGCAAGACGACAGATTACTATGGCTACACCTTC.